The 8 T cell receptor beta chains in this list originate from one sample, sequenced in a study of blood T cell repertoires in COVID-19. TCRdb's table, derived via immunoSEQ multiplex PCR, lists solely in-frame clones and lacks some. The data contain some 200,000 clones, nearly 90% of them singletons. The sequenced material came from peripheral blood. The source of these receptors is a woman aged 18 to 35 who had recovered from COVID-19.

This sequence joins TRBV7-9 and TRBJ2-1; 11 nucleotides agree with TRBD2. The CDR3 runs to 15 residues. With 5 bases clipped from V and 6 bases from J, the junction kept 6 bases outside the gene matches. Germline lookup yields CDR1 SEHNR and CDR2 FQNEAQ (reference sequence). The CDR3 loop is CASSPRTSGLNEQFF. For the CDR3, the DNA is TGTGCCAGCAGCCCCCGGACTAGCGGGCTCAATGAGCAGTTCTTC.

The chain carries TRBV27 and TRBJ1-2; 10 nucleotides line up with TRBD1. The V gene end was trimmed by 3 bases and the J gene end by 8 bases; junction bases not matched to a gene: 6. The germline V gene encodes CDR1 MNHEY and CDR2 SMNVEV (reference sequence). This CDR3 is 14 amino acids long. CDR3 coding DNA: TGTGCCAGCAGTTTCTTCGGGACAGGGGACGGCTACACCTTC. Translating it yields CASSFFGTGDGYTF.

The chain employs TRBV13 and TRBJ2-5, with 9 positions matching TRBD1. The trim removed 1 base at V and 5 bases at J, leaving 5 bases unmatched. The CDR3 sequence is 15 residues long. Germline CDR1 and CDR2: PRHDT and FYEKMQ (reference sequence). The DNA of the CDR3 is TGTGCCAGCAGCTTAGCAGGACAGGGGAGGGAGACCCAGTACTTC. Amino acids: CASSLAGQGRETQYF. Full variable domain (missing parts from reference TRBV13 and TRBJ2-5): AAGVIQSPRHLIKEKRETATLKCYPIPRHDTVYWYQQGPGQDPQFLISFYEKMQSDKGSIPDRFSAQQFSDYHSELNMSSLELGDSALYFCASSLAGQGRETQYFGPGTRLLVL.

This chain connects TRBV13 to TRBJ1-2; weak D call: TRBD1 (6 bases). The CDR3 runs 13 residues. Germline CDR1 and CDR2: PRHDT and FYEKMQ (reference sequence). With 4 bases removed from V and 8 bases from J, the gap between germline ends came to 14 bases. The CDR3 region is CASSSGGAGGYTF. CDR3 nucleotides: TGTGCCAGCAGCTCTGGGGGCGCTGGCGGCTACACCTTC.

This chain connects TRBV14 to TRBJ2-7; 11 bases align to TRBD2. CDR1 and CDR2 (germline): SGHDN, FVKESK. The trim removed 4 bases at V and 6 bases at J, leaving 2 bases unmatched. The CDR3 is made up of 13 amino acids. The CDR3 DNA reads as TGTGCCAGCAGCCTTGGACTAGCGGGCGAGCAGTACTTC. It specifies CASSLGLAGEQYF.

This rearrangement joins TRBV10-3 to TRBJ1-5; 7 nucleotides align to TRBD1. The junction had 8 bases not matched to a gene; V was cut back by 8 bases and J by 4 bases. The CDR3 spans 14 residues. Germline V lookup: CDR1 ENHRY, CDR2 SYGVKD. The CDR3, as DNA: TGTGCCATCCAGGAGACAGGGTGGAATCAGCCCCAGCATTTT. Protein product: CAIQETGWNQPQHF.

The gene calls are TRBV5-1 and TRBJ2-1; 14 bases are shared with TRBD2. The CDR3 consists of 19 residues. Germline trimming cut 0 bases from V and 3 bases from J; bases unmatched to any gene: 8. CDR1 and CDR2 (germline): SGHRS, YFSETQ. CDR3 nucleotide sequence: TGCGCCAGCAGCTTGGAGCGAGGACTAGCGGGAGGTAACTACAATGAGCAGTTCTTC. This sequence encodes CASSLERGLAGGNYNEQFF.

The genes are TRBV19 and TRBJ2-1; 9 bases map to TRBD2. Germline assignment: CDR1 LNHDA and CDR2 SQIVND (reference sequence). This CDR3 is 14 amino acids long. The V and J ends lost 5 bases and 6 bases, in that order; junction bases with no gene match: 5. Here the CDR3 DNA reads TGTGCCAGTAGTGCCGGGACTAGCTCCAATGAGCAGTTCTTC. It translates to CASSAGTSSNEQFF.